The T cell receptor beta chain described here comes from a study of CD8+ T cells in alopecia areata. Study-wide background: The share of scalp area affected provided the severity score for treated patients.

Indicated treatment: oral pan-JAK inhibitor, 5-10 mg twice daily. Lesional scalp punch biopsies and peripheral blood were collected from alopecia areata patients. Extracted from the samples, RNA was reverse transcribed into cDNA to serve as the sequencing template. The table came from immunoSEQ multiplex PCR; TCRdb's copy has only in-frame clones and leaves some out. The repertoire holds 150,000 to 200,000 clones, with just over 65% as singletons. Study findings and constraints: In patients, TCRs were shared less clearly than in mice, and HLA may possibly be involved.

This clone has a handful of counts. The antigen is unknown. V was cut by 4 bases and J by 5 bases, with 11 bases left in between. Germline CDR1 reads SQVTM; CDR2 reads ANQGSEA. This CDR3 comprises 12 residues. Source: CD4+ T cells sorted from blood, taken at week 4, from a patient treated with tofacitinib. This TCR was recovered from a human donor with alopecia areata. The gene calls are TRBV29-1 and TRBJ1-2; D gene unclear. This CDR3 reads CSVGVEGYGYTF. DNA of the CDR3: TGCAGCGTTGGTGTGGAGGGATATGGCTACACCTTC. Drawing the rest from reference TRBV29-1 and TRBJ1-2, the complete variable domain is SAVISQKPSRDICQRGTSLTIQCQVDSQVTMMFWYRQQPGQSLTLIATANQGSEATYESGFVIDKFPISRPNLTFSTLTVSNMSPEDSSIYLCSVGVEGYGYTFGSGTRLTVV.